The rows below give T cell receptor beta chains drawn from one sample of a study of blood T cell repertoires in COVID-19. Repertoires were generated with immunoSEQ multiplex PCR, while TCRdb's copy carries only in-frame clones and drops some. This sample has roughly 280,000 clones, with under 90% found just once. Sequencing used PBMCs or T cells enriched from blood (not recorded which). The receptors come from a woman aged 60 to 75 who had recovered from COVID-19. Both conserved end residues are part of each CDR3.

cdr3_aa,j_call,v_call
CASSRQGAYEQYF,TRBJ2-7,TRBV2
CASSLESTDTQYF,TRBJ2-3,TRBV6-4
CAWSATRNEKLFF,TRBJ1-4,TRBV30
CATAPQLNQPQHF,TRBJ1-5,TRBV6-5
CATSEFNMDTGELFF,TRBJ2-2,TRBV24-1
CASEGAGGFGSPLHF,TRBJ1-6,TRBV2
CASSLEKGNQGTEAFF,TRBJ1-1,TRBV5-4
CASSPGVSGYEQYF,TRBJ2-7,TRBV7-9
CASSSGEKLFF,TRBJ1-4,TRBV28
CASSLSPSGGNEQFF,TRBJ2-1,TRBV5-1
CASRQNRVLGGYTF,TRBJ1-2,TRBV28
CASSSGLAGTGELFF,TRBJ2-2,TRBV27
CASSPDSGISPLHF,TRBJ1-6,TRBV18
CASNELYGGTEAFF,TRBJ1-1,TRBV27
CASSLGLGSSGANVLTF,TRBJ2-6,TRBV7-9
CASSQAGQGGYTF,TRBJ1-2,TRBV3-1/TRBV3-2
CASREGTSETDTQYF,TRBJ2-3,TRBV10-1
CASSADTMNTEAFF,TRBJ1-1,TRBV5-4
CASSFQGSPSPYEQYF,TRBJ2-7,TRBV7-2
CASSRMGPGELFF,TRBJ2-2,TRBV11-2
CASSLTVIYGYTF,TRBJ1-2,TRBV28
CASSGAGYRGEKLFF,TRBJ1-4,TRBV2
CASIPLGSQNTEAFF,TRBJ1-1,TRBV2
CASSQEVTGTTNEKLFF,TRBJ1-4,TRBV3-1/TRBV3-2
CASSLVWTGGVENTEAFF,TRBJ1-1,TRBV5-1
CASEKGDRERSYEQYF,TRBJ2-7,TRBV5-1
CASRLAGGPNEQFF,TRBJ2-1,TRBV6-5
CASSQDSDQPQHF,TRBJ1-5,TRBV3-1/TRBV3-2
CASTGGSSYNSPLHF,TRBJ1-6,TRBV30
CASSSWDRDRTLHF,TRBJ1-6,TRBV19
CASNLRGEGGEKLFF,TRBJ1-4,TRBV28
CSVAKRDEQYF,TRBJ2-7,TRBV29-1
CASSSVQTDTQYF,TRBJ2-3,TRBV27
CASSQGTGGYEQYF,TRBJ2-7,TRBV3-1/TRBV3-2
CASKPPRTANTEAFF,TRBJ1-1,TRBV28
CASSRTGVNQPQHF,TRBJ1-5,TRBV6-5
CASSPPGAYEQYF,TRBJ2-7,TRBV6-1
CASSQDPYGTSGIYAREQYF,TRBJ2-7,TRBV4-1
CASSEGTVQETQYF,TRBJ2-5,TRBV25-1
CASSLQYAANGELFF,TRBJ2-2,TRBV7-9
CASSQDRAHTIYF,TRBJ1-3,TRBV7-9
CATSRGQEGYEQYF,TRBJ2-7,TRBV15
CSARDDYGYTF,TRBJ1-2,TRBV20-1
CASRPTSGGQETQYF,TRBJ2-5,TRBV19